This T cell receptor beta chain was sequenced in a study of blood T cell repertoires in COVID-19. About the study: Spain, Italy and the United States supplied samples that represented acute and convalescent COVID-19. Sources were T cells, B-cell-depleted T cells, or PBMCs; the material itself was cDNA or gDNA.

CDR1 and CDR2 (germline): SGHAT, FQNNGV. The CDR3 spans 15 residues. V was pared by 3 bases and J by 1 base, with 13 bases between. Source study methods: It was from reference gene primer amplification that nucleated cell counts were estimated. Clones were sequenced by immunoSEQ multiplex PCR, and TCRdb holds only the in-frame ones, with some missing. V and J calls plus clone size are reproduced from that table; the DNA served to infer D and trimming. The data hold about 75,000 clones, with 79% observed a single time. The count of this clone is one. The chain carries TRBV11-2 and TRBJ2-7; D possibly corresponds to TRBD1 (5 bases). Specimen: peripheral blood. The TCR comes from a woman of 80 years or more with active or convalescent COVID-19. The CDR3 nucleotides are TGTGCCAGCAGCTTGATACAGGTATCTTCCTACGAGCAGTACTTC. This sequence encodes CASSLIQVSSYEQYF.